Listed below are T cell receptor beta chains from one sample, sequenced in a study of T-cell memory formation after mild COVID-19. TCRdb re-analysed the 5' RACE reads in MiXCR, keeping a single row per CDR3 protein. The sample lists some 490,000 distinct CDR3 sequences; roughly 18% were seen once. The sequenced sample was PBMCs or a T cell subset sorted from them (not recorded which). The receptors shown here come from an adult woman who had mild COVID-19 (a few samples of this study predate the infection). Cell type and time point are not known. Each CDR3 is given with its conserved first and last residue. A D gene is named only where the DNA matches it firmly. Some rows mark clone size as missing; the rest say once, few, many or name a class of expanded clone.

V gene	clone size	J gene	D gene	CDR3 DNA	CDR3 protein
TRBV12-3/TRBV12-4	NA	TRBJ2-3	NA	TGTGCCAGCAGCCTCACAGGGAATACGCAGTATTTT	CASSLTGNTQYF
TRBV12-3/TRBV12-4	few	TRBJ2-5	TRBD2	TGTGCCAGCAGTTTGGATAGCGGGTCCGGGGAGACCCAGTACTTC	CASSLDSGSGETQYF
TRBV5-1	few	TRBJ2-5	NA	TGCGCCAGCAGCCTAGGACAGCTCATCCTAGAGACCCAGTACTTC	CASSLGQLILETQYF
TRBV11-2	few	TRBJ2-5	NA	TGTGCCAGCAGCCTAAGCCTTGTGGGAGGCGTAGAGACCCAGTACTTC	CASSLSLVGGVETQYF
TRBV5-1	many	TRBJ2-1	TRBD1	TGCGCCAGCAGCTCGGGACAGGGCAACGAGCAGTTCTTC	CASSSGQGNEQFF
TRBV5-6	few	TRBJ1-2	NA	TGTGCCAGCAGCCTCTATAAAGGCGCAGACTATGGCTACACCTTC	CASSLYKGADYGYTF
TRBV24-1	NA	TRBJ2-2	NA	TGTGCCACCAGTGATCGGAGGGGCACCGGGGAGCTGTTTTTT	CATSDRRGTGELFF
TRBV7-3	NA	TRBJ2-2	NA	TGTGCCAGCAGCTTAAGGCCGGGTATCGGGGAGCTGTTTTTT	CASSLRPGIGELFF
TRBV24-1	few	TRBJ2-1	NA	TGTGCCACCAGTGATCCCCTGGCAGGAAACTACAATGAGCAGTTCTTC	CATSDPLAGNYNEQFF
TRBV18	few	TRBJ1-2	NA	TGTGCCAGCTCACCACCTGAGGAGATCTATGGCTACACCTTC	CASSPPEEIYGYTF
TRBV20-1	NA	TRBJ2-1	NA	TGCAGTGCTAGAGAGCACGGGGATGCGAACAATGAGCAGTTCTTC	CSAREHGDANNEQFF
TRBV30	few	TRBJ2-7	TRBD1	TGTGCCGCACGACAGGGGAGCTACGAGCAGTACTTC	CAARQGSYEQYF
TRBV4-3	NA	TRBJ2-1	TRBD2	TGCGCCAGCAGCCCAGGGACTAGCGGGAGCATGAATGAGCAGTTCTTC	CASSPGTSGSMNEQFF
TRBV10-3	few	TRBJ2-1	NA	TGTGCCATCAGACCGTCCTCACCGGGCTACAATGAGCAGTTCTTC	CAIRPSSPGYNEQFF
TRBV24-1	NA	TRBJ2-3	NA	TGTGCCACCAGTGATGCGGGACAGTTCACAGATACGCAGTATTTT	CATSDAGQFTDTQYF
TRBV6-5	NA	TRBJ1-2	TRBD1	TGTGCCAGCAGACCGGGACAGGGAGATGGCTACACCTTC	CASRPGQGDGYTF
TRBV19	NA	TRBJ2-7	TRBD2	TGTGCCAGTAGTATGGGGACTAGCGGCTACGAGCAGTACTTC	CASSMGTSGYEQYF
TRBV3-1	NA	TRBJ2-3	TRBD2	TGTGCCAGCAGCCAAGGAAACGGGGGGGCCGGCACAGATACGCAGTATTTT	CASSQGNGGAGTDTQYF
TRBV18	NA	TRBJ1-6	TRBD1	TGTGCCAGCTCACGAGACAGGGAGAGTTCACCCCTCCACTTT	CASSRDRESSPLHF
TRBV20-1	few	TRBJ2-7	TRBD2	TGCAGTGCTAGAAGGCAGCGGGAGAGGTCCGAGCAGTACTTC	CSARRQRERSEQYF
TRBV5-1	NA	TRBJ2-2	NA	TGCGCCAGCAGCATGGGGTGGGGGCCGAACACCGGGGAGCTGTTTTTT	CASSMGWGPNTGELFF
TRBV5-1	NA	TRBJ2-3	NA	TGCGCCAGCAGCTTGGTACCAGGGCCCTCGGATACGCAGTATTTT	CASSLVPGPSDTQYF
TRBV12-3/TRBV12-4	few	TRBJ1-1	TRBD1	TGTGCCAGCAGACCCAGGGCCCCCGGACAGGGGCGAAGGAGTGGTTGGACTGAAGCTTTCTTT	CASRPRAPGQGRRSGWTEAFF
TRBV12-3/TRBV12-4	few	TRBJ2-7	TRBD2	TGTGCCAGCAGTTTGGGACTAGCGCACTACGAGCAGTACTTC	CASSLGLAHYEQYF